This record concerns one T cell receptor (beta chain) sequence. The sample originates from a study of CD8 T cells in Susac syndrome. With random hexamers, reverse transcription was performed on roughly 0.45 to 1 ug of RNA. TCRdb reprocessed the immunoSEQ multiplex PCR reads via MiXCR and lists one record per CDR3 protein. The repertoire holds about 130,000 distinct CDR3 sequences, with nearly 95% as singletons. The CDR3 spans 13 residues. Germline V gives CDR1 SQVTM, CDR2 ANQGSEA. Trimming cost V 6 bases and J 4 bases, with 15 bases left between them. The chain carries TRBV29-1 and TRBJ1-2; D gene unclear. The TCR comes from a human donor in good health. The material sequenced was CD4+ T cells from PBMCs. CDR3 sequence reads: CSVGPGRTYGYTF. As DNA, the CDR3 is TGCAGCGTGGGCCCTGGGCGGACCTATGGCTACACCTTC.